Shown below are 5 T cell receptor beta chains from a single sample sequenced in a study of neurological immune-mediated disorders. Time point denoted: longitudinal time-point 1 (baseline). Via MiXCR, TCRdb re-called the 5' RACE reads, giving one row per CDR3 protein. The table has tens of thousands of distinct CDR3 sequences, about 10% seen once. Sequenced: PBMCs. The source of these receptors is a male donor with HTLV-1-associated myelopathy (HAM/TSP).

At least ten counts were recorded for this clonotype. The chain has TRBV5-1 and TRBJ1-1; the D is unclear. This CDR3 has 14 residues. Germline V gene sequence: CDR1 SGHRS, CDR2 YFSETQ. Trimming took 8 bases from V and 1 from J, leaving 15 bases between them. The CDR3 DNA is TGCGCCAGTGGGAGGGATGGAACGAACACTGAAGCTTTCTTT. It codes for CASGRDGTNTEAFF.

V usage is TRBV7-2 and J usage is TRBJ2-3; the D is unclear. The CDR3 is 16 residues long. The germline V gene encodes CDR1 SGHTA and CDR2 FQGNSA. V was trimmed by 1 base and J by 1 base, leaving 12 bases between them. The CDR3 DNA sequence: TGTGCCAGCAGCTTAGTAGGAAGAGACGGCACAGATACGCAGTATTTT. This codes for CASSLVGRDGTDTQYF.

This clonotype occurred many times. V and J are TRBV29-1 and TRBJ2-2; TRBD1 matches 9 bases. The CDR3 extends over 17 amino acids. Germline V gene lookup returns CDR1 SQVTM and CDR2 ANQGSEA. V was clipped by 5 bases and J by 4 bases; unmatched bases: 14. DNA for the CDR3: TGCAGCGTTTCATTCGGGACAGGGAAGCTGTTCACCGGGGAGCTGTTTTTT. This gives the protein CSVSFGTGKLFTGELFF.

The chain carries TRBV18 and TRBJ2-1; TRBD2 matches at 14 bases. In germline, CDR1 is KGHSH, CDR2 LQKENI. The V segment lost 5 bases and the J segment 8 bases; nucleotides outside the gene matches: 17. CDR3 length: 19 residues. The CDR3 region is CASSTTTGLAGGIRDEQFF. The CDR3 nucleotides are TGTGCCAGCTCAACGACCACTGGACTAGCGGGGGGAATCAGGGATGAGCAGTTCTTC.

This sequence joins TRBV5-5 and TRBJ1-4; TRBD1 aligns across 7 bases. The germline V gene encodes CDR1 SGHKS and CDR2 YYEKEE (reference sequence). There are 17 residues in the CDR3. Trimming cost V 0 bases and J 4 bases; bases outside gene matches: 9. In DNA, the CDR3 is TGTGCCAGCAGCTTGGAGGGACAGATTCCCCTTAATGAAAAACTGTTTTTT. Amino acid sequence: CASSLEGQIPLNEKLFF. The full variable domain, in which reference TRBV5-5 and TRBJ1-4 provide the parts outside the CDR3, is DAGVTQSPTHLIKTRGQQVTLRCSPISGHKSVSWYQQVLGQGPQFIFQYYEKEERGRGNFPDRFSARQFPNYSSELNVNALLLGDSALYLCASSLEGQIPLNEKLFFGSGTQLSVL.